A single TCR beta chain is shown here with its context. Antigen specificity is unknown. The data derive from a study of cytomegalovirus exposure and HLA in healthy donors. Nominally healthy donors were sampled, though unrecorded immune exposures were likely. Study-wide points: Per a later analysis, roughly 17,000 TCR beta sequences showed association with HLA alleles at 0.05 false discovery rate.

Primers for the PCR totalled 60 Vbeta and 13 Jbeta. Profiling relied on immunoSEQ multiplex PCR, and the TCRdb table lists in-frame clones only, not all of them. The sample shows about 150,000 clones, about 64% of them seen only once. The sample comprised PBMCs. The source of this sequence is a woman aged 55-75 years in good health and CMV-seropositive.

The CDR3 sequence: CATQTAGLARRAYEQYF. The CDR3 region has the DNA TGTGCCACGCAGACAGCGGGACTAGCGAGAAGAGCCTACGAGCAGTACTTC. This chain uses TRBV10-3 with TRBJ2-7; the match to TRBD2 covers 10 bases. The trim removed 10 bases at V and 2 bases at J, leaving 17 bases unmatched. Per germline, CDR1 ENHRY and CDR2 SYGVKD. The CDR3 is made up of 17 amino acids.